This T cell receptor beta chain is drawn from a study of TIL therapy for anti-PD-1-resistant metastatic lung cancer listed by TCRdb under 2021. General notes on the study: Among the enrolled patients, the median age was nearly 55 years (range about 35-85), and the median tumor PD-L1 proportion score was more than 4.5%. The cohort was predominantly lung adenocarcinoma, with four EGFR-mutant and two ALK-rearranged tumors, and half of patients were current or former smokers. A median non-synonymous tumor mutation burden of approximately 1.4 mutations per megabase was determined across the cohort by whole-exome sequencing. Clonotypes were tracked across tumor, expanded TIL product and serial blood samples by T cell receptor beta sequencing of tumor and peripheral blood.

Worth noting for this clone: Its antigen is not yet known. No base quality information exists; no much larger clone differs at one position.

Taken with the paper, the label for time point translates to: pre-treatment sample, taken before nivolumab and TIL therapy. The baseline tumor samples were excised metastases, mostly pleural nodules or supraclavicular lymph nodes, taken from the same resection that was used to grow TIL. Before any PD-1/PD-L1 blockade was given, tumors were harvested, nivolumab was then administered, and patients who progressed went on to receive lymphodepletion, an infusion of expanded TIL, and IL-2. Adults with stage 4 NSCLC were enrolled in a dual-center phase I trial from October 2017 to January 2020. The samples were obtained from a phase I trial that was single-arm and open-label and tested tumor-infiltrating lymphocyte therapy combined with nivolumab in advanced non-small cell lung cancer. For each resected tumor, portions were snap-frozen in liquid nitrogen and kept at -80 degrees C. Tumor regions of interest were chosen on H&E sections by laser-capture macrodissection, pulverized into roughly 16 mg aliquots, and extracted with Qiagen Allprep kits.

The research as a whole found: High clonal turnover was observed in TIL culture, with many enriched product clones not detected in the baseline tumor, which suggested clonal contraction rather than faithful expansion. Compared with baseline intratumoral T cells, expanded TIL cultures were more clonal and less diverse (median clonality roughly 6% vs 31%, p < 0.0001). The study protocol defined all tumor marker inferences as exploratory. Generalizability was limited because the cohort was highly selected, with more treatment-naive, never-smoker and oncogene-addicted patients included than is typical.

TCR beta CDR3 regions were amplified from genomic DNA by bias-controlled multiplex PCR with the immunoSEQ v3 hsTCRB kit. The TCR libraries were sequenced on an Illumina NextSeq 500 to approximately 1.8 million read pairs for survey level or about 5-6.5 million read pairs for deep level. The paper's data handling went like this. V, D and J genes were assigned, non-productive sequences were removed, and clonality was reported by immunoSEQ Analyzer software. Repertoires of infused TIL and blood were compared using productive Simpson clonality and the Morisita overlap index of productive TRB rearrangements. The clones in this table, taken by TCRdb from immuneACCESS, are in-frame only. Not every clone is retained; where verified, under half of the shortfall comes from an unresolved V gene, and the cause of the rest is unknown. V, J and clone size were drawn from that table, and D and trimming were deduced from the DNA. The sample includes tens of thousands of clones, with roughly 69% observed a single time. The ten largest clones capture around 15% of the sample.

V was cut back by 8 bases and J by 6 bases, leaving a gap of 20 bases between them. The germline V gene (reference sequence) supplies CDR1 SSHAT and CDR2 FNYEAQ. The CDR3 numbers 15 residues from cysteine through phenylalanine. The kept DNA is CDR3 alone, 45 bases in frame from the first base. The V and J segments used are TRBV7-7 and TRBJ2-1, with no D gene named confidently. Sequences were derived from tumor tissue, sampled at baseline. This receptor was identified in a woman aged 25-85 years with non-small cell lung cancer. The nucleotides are TGTGCCAGCTGTCGAAACCCTGGAGCGTGCAATGAGCAGTTCTTC. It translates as CASCRNPGACNEQFF.